The sequence of this T cell receptor (beta chain) was determined in a study of technical replicates of blood from a handful of donors (dated by TCRdb to about 2017). Trimming leaves V shorter by 3 bases and J shorter by 6 bases, with the junction holding 9 bases beyond the gene matches. From the cysteine through the phenylalanine, the CDR3 covers 18 amino acids. Only CDR3 DNA remains: 54 bases, in frame from the first base. According to the germline V gene (reference sequence), CDR1 reads SEHNR and CDR2 reads FQNEAQ. On this clone: Which antigen it targets is not known. Base quality data are lacking; no much larger clone is found one base away.

The library relied on the immunoSEQ multiplex PCR assay. TCRdb obtained this table from immuneACCESS and retained in-frame rearrangements with V and J assigned. These tables miss some clones; where compared with another copy, unresolved V genes account for less than half of the shortfall, and the remainder is unexplained. The sample data list 95,000 to 100,000 clones, and under 97% of these were observed just once. The ten largest clones take up approximately 0.2% of the sample. The receptor comes from a human donor in good health. The sample consisted of T cells isolated from PBMCs. This chain joins TRBV7-9 to TRBJ2-2; 14 junctional bases match TRBD2. Here the CDR3 is given as CASSFPRLAGGRAGELFF. The bases are TGTGCCAGCAGCTTCCCGCGACTAGCGGGAGGGCGGGCCGGGGAGCTGTTTTTT.